This T cell receptor (beta chain) was retrieved from a study of cytomegalovirus exposure and HLA in healthy donors. Study as a whole: Approximately 85 million unique TCRs from HLA-typed donors were held in an early data release. The study, taken as a whole, reports: An analysis done earlier found most TCR beta V segments productive about 87% or about 30% of the time. Investigators reported about 160 TCR beta chains as tied to cytomegalovirus. The authors reported that TCR beta sequences could predict HLA-A and HLA-B alleles. These predictions were accurate for most subjects in the first cohort.

13 Jbeta primers and 60 Vbeta primers were used for the PCR. Repertoires were generated with immunoSEQ multiplex PCR, while TCRdb's copy carries only in-frame clones and drops some. The sample shows about 95,000 clones, 78% of them seen only once. In the case of this clone: The antigen remains undetermined.

The ends were cut back, 5 bases at V and 6 bases at J, with 11 bases in the middle. The CDR3 is 12 residues long. Per the germline V gene, CDR1 is MDHEN and CDR2 is SYDVKM. The source of this sequence is a woman aged 40 to 50 in good health and CMV-seropositive. Sequenced sample: PBMCs. The rearrangement links TRBV28 to TRBJ2-7; D is uncertain. The CDR3 loop is CASSLLASEQYF. The CDR3 nucleotides are TGTGCCAGCAGTCTACTTGCAAGCGAGCAGTACTTC. The full variable domain, rest sourced from reference TRBV28 and TRBJ2-7, is DVKVTQSSRYLVKRTGEKVFLECVQDMDHENMFWYRQDPGLGLRLIYFSYDVKMKEKGDIPEGYSVSREKKERFSLILESASTNQTSMYLCASSLLASEQYFGPGTRLTVT.